These 3 T cell receptor beta chains were sequenced from one sample in a study of patients and donors after allogeneic stem cell transplantation. A single record per CDR3 protein comes from TCRdb applying MiXCR to the RT-PCR reads. The table records about 26,000 distinct CDR3 sequences, roughly 8% of them present only once. Material for sequencing was blood, either unsorted or a sorted T cell fraction (not recorded which). All receptors come from a human donor who was either an allogeneic HSCT recipient or a stem cell or donor lymphocyte infusion donor (not recorded which). It is not recorded whose cells these are; they may come from a transplant donor.

This chain joins TRBV20-1 and TRBJ1-4; tentative D call: TRBD1 (5 bases). CDR1 and CDR2 (germline): DFQATT, SNEGSKA (reference sequence). Trimming left V 4 bases short and J 8 bases short, with 17 bases between. This CDR3 has 14 residues. The CDR3 nucleotides read TGCAGTGCTACCCGCCGAGGGGCGGAGGAAAAACTGTTTTTT. This translates into CSATRRGAEEKLFF.

The CDR3: CASSQESDSATDTQYF. The CDR3 bases are TGTGCCAGCAGCCAAGAGAGCGACTCCGCCACAGATACGCAGTATTTT. The rearrangement uses TRBV14 and TRBJ2-3; no firm D call. Per the germline V gene, CDR1 is SGHDN and CDR2 is FVKESK. The CDR3 is made up of 16 amino acids. V lost 0 bases, J lost 2 bases, and 12 bases lay in between.

This clonotype was counted at least ten times. The chain carries TRBV5-1 and TRBJ1-5, with 10 bases lining up with TRBD1. Trimming removed 4 bases from V and 8 bases from J; junction bases left unmatched: 9. This CDR3 is built from 15 residues. Germline CDR1 SGHRS, CDR2 YFSETQ. CDR3 protein: CASSTGTGEGEPQHF. In DNA, the CDR3 is TGCGCCAGCAGCACCGGGACAGGGGAAGGGGAGCCCCAGCATTTT.